The 6 T cell receptor beta chains given below trace back to one sample, sequenced in a study of T-cell memory formation after mild COVID-19. TCRdb analysed the 5' RACE reads with MiXCR anew, one entry per CDR3 protein. Among 350,000 to 400,000 distinct CDR3 sequences listed, around 21% were seen once. The sample was PBMCs or a T cell subset sorted from them (not recorded which). These receptors were obtained from an adult woman who had mild COVID-19 (a few samples of this study predate the infection). Cell type and time point are not known.

The chain joins TRBV19 to TRBJ1-6, with D perhaps TRBD1 (5 bases). Trimming removed 3 bases at V and 1 base at J, with 7 bases between. This CDR3 contains 15 residues. Germline V lookup: CDR1 LNHDA, CDR2 SQIVND (reference sequence). Here the CDR3 DNA reads TGTGCCAGTAGTATGGGACTTTCCTATAATTCACCCCTCCACTTT. It is translated as CASSMGLSYNSPLHF.

There are a few counts of this clonotype. J is TRBJ2-3 and V is TRBV7-9, with D hard to call. Between the trimmed V and J ends, which lost 1 base and 7 bases, there was a span of 6 bases. Germline V gene sequence: CDR1 SEHNR, CDR2 FQNEAQ (reference sequence). The CDR3 consists of 12 residues. The CDR3 bases are TGTGCCAGCAGCTTAGATCACTATACGCAGTATTTT. It is translated as CASSLDHYTQYF. Drawing the rest from reference TRBV7-9 and TRBJ2-3, the complete variable domain is DTGVSQNPRHKITKRGQNVTFRCDPISEHNRLYWYRQTLGQGPEFLTYFQNEAQLEKSRLLSDRFSAERPKGSFSTLEIQRTEQGDSAMYLCASSLDHYTQYFGPGTRLTVL.

The V gene is TRBV7-3, the J gene TRBJ2-5; no firm D call. The V end was cut by 3 bases, the J end by 4 bases, with 12 bases between. Per the germline V gene, CDR1 is SGHTA and CDR2 is FQGTGA. This CDR3 is 14 amino acids long. CDR3 protein: CASSLGHPGETQYF. CDR3 nucleotides: TGTGCCAGCAGCTTGGGCCATCCGGGAGAGACCCAGTACTTC.

This clonotype appeared many times. The CDR3 region is CSARDTKEYYEQYF. CDR3 bases: TGCAGTGCTAGAGATACCAAAGAATACTACGAGCAGTACTTC. The chain uses TRBV20-1 and TRBJ2-7, with no clear D. The CDR3 consists of 14 residues. Trimming stripped 0 bases from V and 3 bases from J, with 12 bases between. Germline values: CDR1 DFQATT, CDR2 SNEGSKA (reference sequence).

This clonotype appeared a single time. The genes are TRBV24-1 and TRBJ1-2; no reliable D call. There are 16 residues in the CDR3. V was trimmed by 2 bases and J by 2 bases, leaving 14 bases between them. CDR1 and CDR2 (germline): KGHDR, SFDVKD. CDR3 protein: CATSDSWIGWNYGYTF. In DNA, the CDR3 is TGTGCCACCAGTGATTCCTGGATAGGATGGAACTATGGCTACACCTTC.

The chain is built from TRBV15 and TRBJ2-5; TRBD2 agrees at 9 bases. J gave up 3 bases and V 1 base, and 3 bases lay outside the gene matches. The CDR3 is made up of 15 amino acids. CDR1 is LNHNV and CDR2 is YYDKDF in the germline V gene (reference sequence). The CDR3 loop is CATSRGAGGKETQYF. The CDR3 DNA follows: TGTGCCACCAGCAGAGGAGCGGGGGGAAAAGAGACCCAGTACTTC. Combining the CDR3 with reference TRBV15 and TRBJ2-5 gives the whole variable domain DAMVIQNPRYQVTQFGKPVTLSCSQTLNHNVMYWYQQKSSQAPKLLFHYYDKDFNNEADTPDNFQSRRPNTSFCFLDIRSPGLGDTAMYLCATSRGAGGKETQYFGPGTRLLVL.